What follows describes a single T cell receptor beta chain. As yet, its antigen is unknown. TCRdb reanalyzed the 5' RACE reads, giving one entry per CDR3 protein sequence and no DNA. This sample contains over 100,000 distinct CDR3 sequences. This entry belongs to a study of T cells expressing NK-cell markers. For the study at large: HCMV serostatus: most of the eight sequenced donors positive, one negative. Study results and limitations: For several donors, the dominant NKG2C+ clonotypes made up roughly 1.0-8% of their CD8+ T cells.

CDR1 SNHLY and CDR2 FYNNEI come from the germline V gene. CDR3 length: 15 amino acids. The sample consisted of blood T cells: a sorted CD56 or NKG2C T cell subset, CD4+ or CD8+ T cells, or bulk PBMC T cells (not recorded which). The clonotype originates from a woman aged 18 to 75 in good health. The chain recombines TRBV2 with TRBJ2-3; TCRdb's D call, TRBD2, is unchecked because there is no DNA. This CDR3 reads CASSEIAGALDTQYF. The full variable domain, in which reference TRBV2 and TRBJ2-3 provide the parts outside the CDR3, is EPEVTQTPSHQVTQMGQEVILRCVPISNHLYFYWYRQILGQKVEFLVSFYNNEISEKSEIFDDQFSVERPDGSNFTLKIRSTKLEDSAMYFCASSEIAGALDTQYFGPGTRLTVL.